Presented here are 19 T cell receptor beta chains from one specimen sequenced in a study of blood T cell repertoires in COVID-19. Sequenced by immunoSEQ multiplex PCR; TCRdb stores in-frame clones only, minus some. In the table there are around 300,000 clones, more than 80% of which are singletons. Sequencing was performed on peripheral blood. The receptors originated from a woman in her forties or fifties with COVID-19, enrolled during active disease.

The rearrangement links TRBV5-4 to TRBJ2-3, with TRBD1 identical over 11 bases. The ends lost 3 bases at V and 0 bases at J; junction bases unmatched: 3. The CDR3 has 16 amino acids. Germline V gene sequence: CDR1 SGHNT, CDR2 YYREEE (reference sequence). CDR3 region: CASSSDRGRSTDTQYF. CDR3 bases: TGTGCCAGCAGCTCGGACAGGGGGCGGAGCACAGATACGCAGTATTTT.

This clone was seen once. V is TRBV27 and J is TRBJ1-5, with D hard to call. V was clipped by 2 bases and J by 6 bases, with 8 bases between them. Looked up from germline, CDR1 is MNHEY and CDR2 is SMNVEV (reference sequence). This CDR3 contains 13 residues. The CDR3 DNA sequence: TGTGCCAGCAGTTTAAACTCCCCTCAGCCCCAGCATTTT. Protein product: CASSLNSPQPQHF.

In its sample, this clone was seen a few times. The rearrangement joins TRBV9 to TRBJ2-1; 8 positions agree with TRBD2. The CDR3 loop spans 20 amino acids. V was pared by 4 bases and J by 0 bases, with 18 bases of the junction left unmatched. Germline V lookup: CDR1 SGDLS, CDR2 YYNGEE. The CDR3 protein is CASSPPGRATSGSSYNEQFF. CDR3 DNA: TGTGCCAGCAGCCCCCCCGGGAGAGCCACTAGCGGAAGCTCCTACAATGAGCAGTTCTTC.

The V gene is TRBV10-3, the J gene TRBJ2-1; D is unresolved. Trimming left V 4 bases short and J 7 bases short, with 20 bases between. Looked up from germline, CDR1 is ENHRY and CDR2 is SYGVKD. The CDR3 sequence is 16 residues long. CDR3 protein: CAISGLGGSQKNEQFF. CDR3 bases: TGTGCCATCAGTGGCCTTGGCGGTTCTCAGAAGAATGAGCAGTTCTTC.

This sequence joins TRBV11-3 and TRBJ2-3, with D possibly matching TRBD2 (6 bases). The CDR3 is 12 residues long. Germline-derived CDR1 and CDR2 are SGHNT and YENEEA. V gave up 4 bases and J gave up 9 bases, with 11 bases separating them. The CDR3 bases are TGTGCCAGCAGCTCCGGGGAGGCAACGCAGTATTTT. Translation: CASSSGEATQYF. The full variable domain, rest sourced from reference TRBV11-3 and TRBJ2-3, is EAGVVQSPRYKIIEKKQPVAFWCNPISGHNTLYWYLQNLGQGPELLIRYENEEAVDDSQLPKDRFSAERLKGVDSTLKIQPAELGDSAVYLCASSSGEATQYFGPGTRLTVL.

This rearrangement joins TRBV6-5 to TRBJ1-2, with D perhaps matching TRBD1 (6 bases). CDR3 length: 12 amino acids. Per germline, CDR1 MNHEY and CDR2 SVGAGI. Between the trimmed V and J ends, which lost 6 bases and 3 bases, there was a span of 8 bases. The CDR3: CASRQGYYGYTF. CDR3 nucleotide sequence: TGTGCCAGCAGACAGGGTTACTATGGCTACACCTTC.

This chain links TRBV24-1 with TRBJ1-5, with 10 bases fitting TRBD1. The ends lost 7 bases at V and 4 bases at J; junction bases unmatched: 9. Per the germline V gene, CDR1 is KGHDR and CDR2 is SFDVKD. The length of the CDR3 is 16 residues. CDR3 protein: CATSSRGQGLNQPQHF. CDR3 DNA sequence: TGTGCCACCAGCTCTAGGGGACAGGGGCTGAATCAGCCCCAGCATTTT.

This chain uses TRBV7-2 with TRBJ1-1, with D possibly TRBD1 on 5 matching bases. V was cut by 3 bases and J by 6 bases, with 17 bases left in between. Germline values: CDR1 SGHTA, CDR2 FQGNSA. CDR3 length: 15 amino acids. CDR3 coding DNA: TGTGCCAGCAGCTTCGGTCGCCAGGGTTCTTCTGAAGCTTTCTTT. This translates into CASSFGRQGSSEAFF.

The J gene is TRBJ2-7, the V gene TRBV27; TRBD1 is a possible D gene (6 bases). CDR1 is MNHEY, CDR2 SMNVEV, per germline (reference sequence). Deletions cut 3 bases from V and 2 bases from J, with 8 bases between. There are 13 residues in the CDR3. CDR3 sequence (DNA): TGTGCCAGCAGTTTCAAGGGGGCCTACGAGCAGTACTTC. Amino acids: CASSFKGAYEQYF.

The V and J genes are TRBV10-1 and TRBJ2-5; 9 bases fit TRBD2. This CDR3 comprises 14 residues. With 2 bases clipped from V and 5 bases from J, the junction kept 3 bases outside the gene matches. Germline CDR1 WNHNN, CDR2 SYGVQD (reference sequence). CDR3 nucleotides: TGCGCCAGCAGTGAGATAGCGGGAGATGAGACCCAGTACTTC. This sequence encodes CASSEIAGDETQYF.

On this clone: This CDR3 is also generated by other DNA sequences in the sample. The J gene is TRBJ2-1, the V gene TRBV9, with 7 bases fitting TRBD2. Trimming at V came to 3 bases and at J to 7 bases, leaving 4 bases not matched to a gene. The germline V gene encodes CDR1 SGDLS and CDR2 YYNGEE. This CDR3 spans 13 amino acids. The CDR3 coding sequence is TGTGCCAGCAGCGCGACTAGCAGGAATGAGCAGTTCTTC. Protein sequence: CASSATSRNEQFF.

The count of this clone is one. The genes are TRBV5-4 and TRBJ2-7; 7 bases agree with TRBD1. The germline V gene encodes CDR1 SGHNT and CDR2 YYREEE (reference sequence). This CDR3 region has 15 residues. The V gene end was trimmed by 4 bases and the J gene end by 3 bases; junction bases not matched to a gene: 10. CDR3 nucleotide sequence: TGTGCCAGCAGCCGTCCTGGACAGGAGAGCTACGAGCAGTACTTC. Translated: CASSRPGQESYEQYF.

In this sample, this clone turned up once. This chain joins TRBV18 and TRBJ1-6, with D unclear. CDR1 KGHSH and CDR2 LQKENI come from the germline V gene. The V gene lost 6 bases and the J gene lost 6 bases, with 15 bases spanning the gap. CDR3 length: 15 residues. The CDR3 is CASSATRESNSPLHF. In DNA form, the CDR3 reads TGTGCCAGCTCCGCAACTAGGGAGAGTAATTCACCCCTCCACTTT.

This clone was found once. The chain links TRBV7-9 to TRBJ2-4, with D perhaps TRBD2 (5 bases). Per the germline V gene, CDR1 is SEHNR and CDR2 is FQNEAQ (reference sequence). V was cut by 4 bases and J by 0 bases, with 19 bases left in between. This CDR3 contains 18 residues. The CDR3 here is CASSSWQSRRLAKNIQYF. The CDR3 DNA sequence: TGTGCCAGCAGCTCCTGGCAGAGTCGGAGGTTAGCCAAAAACATTCAGTACTTC.

The chain uses TRBV30 and TRBJ1-5, with a tentative D call TRBD1 (5 bases). The CDR3 covers 14 residues. Germline CDR1 GTSNPN, CDR2 SVGIG (reference sequence). The V end was cut by 1 base, the J end by 7 bases, with 14 bases between. The CDR3 sequence is CAWSDEQGYQPQHF. CDR3 in DNA: TGTGCCTGGAGTGATGAGCAGGGCTACCAGCCCCAGCATTTT.

The rearrangement joins TRBV15 to TRBJ2-3, with 10 bases fitting TRBD1. The CDR3 is made up of 15 amino acids. Germline assignment: CDR1 LNHNV and CDR2 YYDKDF (reference sequence). J lost 7 bases, V lost 3 bases, and 7 bases had no gene match. CDR3 amino acids: CATSRIRTGGYTQYF. The CDR3 bases are TGTGCCACCAGCAGGATCCGGACAGGGGGATATACGCAGTATTTT.

The rearrangement joins TRBV30 to TRBJ1-1; tentative D call: TRBD1 (6 bases). Germline CDR1 and CDR2: GTSNPN and SVGIG (reference sequence). This CDR3 spans 13 amino acids. With 2 bases removed from V and 3 bases from J, the gap between germline ends came to 10 bases. DNA for the CDR3: TGTGCCTGGAGTTTGAAGGGGGACACTGAAGCTTTCTTT. Its protein product is CAWSLKGDTEAFF.

J is TRBJ2-7 and V is TRBV30; 9 bases are a match to TRBD2. V shed 0 bases, J shed 2 bases, and the junction held 14 bases outside the gene matches. Looked up from germline, CDR1 is GTSNPN and CDR2 is SVGIG (reference sequence). The CDR3 loop spans 18 amino acids. The DNA of the CDR3 is TGTGCCTGGAGTGTACGTCCGAGCGGGAGGCCACCACCCTACGAGCAGTACTTC. This codes for CAWSVRPSGRPPPYEQYF.

This chain links TRBV6-1 with TRBJ1-2; possible D gene TRBD1, 6 bases. The germline gives CDR1 MNHNS, CDR2 SASEGT. CDR3 length: 15 amino acids. The V gene lost 3 bases and the J gene lost 4 bases, with 15 bases spanning the gap. The CDR3 nucleotides are TGTGCCAGCAGTGAGGGGACACCTGCTAGCTATGGCTACACCTTC. This sequence encodes CASSEGTPASYGYTF.